This T cell receptor (beta chain) was sequenced in a study of technical replicates of blood from a handful of donors. Germline lookup yields CDR1 MGHRA and CDR2 YSYEKL. V was trimmed by 2 bases and J by 6 bases, leaving 14 bases between them. The CDR3 is 14 amino acids. Produced via immunoSEQ multiplex PCR; TCRdb's table is partial and in-frame only. The sample contains about 82,000 clones, around 94% of which appear only once. Material: T cells isolated from PBMCs. This chain uses TRBV4-1 with TRBJ2-7; D perhaps matches TRBD2 (5 bases). The sequence derives from a human donor in good health. The CDR3 DNA reads as TGCGCCAGCAGCCAATTGGACTCCCTGGCCGAGCAGTACTTC. Translation: CASSQLDSLAEQYF.